These 7 T cell receptor beta chains share one sample of origin, sequenced in a study of CD8 T cells in Susac syndrome. The RNA, about 0.45 to 1 ug, was put through reverse transcription using random hexamers. Each CDR3 protein gets one entry after TCRdb re-called the immunoSEQ multiplex PCR reads with MiXCR. The sample holds about 120,000 distinct CDR3 sequences, roughly 92% seen once. Sequenced input: CD4+ T cells from PBMCs. All receptors come from a human donor in good health.

The rearrangement uses TRBV27 and TRBJ2-2; the D gene is possibly TRBD1 (5 bases). Germline V gene data show CDR1 as MNHEY and CDR2 as SMNVEV (reference sequence). This CDR3 spans 13 amino acids. Trimming shortened V by 4 bases and J by 6 bases, and 9 bases separated the two germline ends. In DNA, the CDR3 is TGTGCCAGCAGTTCAGCAGGGTCCGGGGAGCTGTTTTTT. It yields the protein CASSSAGSGELFF.

The gene calls are TRBV11-1 and TRBJ2-2, with 9 bases fitting TRBD2. There are 21 residues in the CDR3. V lost 6 bases to trimming and J lost 6 bases; unmatched junction nucleotides: 26. The germline gives CDR1 SGHAT, CDR2 FQDESV (reference sequence). As DNA, the CDR3 is TGTGCCAGCAGTGCTCGGAAGCTAGCGGGATCGGGGTTGTTGGTATCCGGGGAGCTGTTTTTT. It yields the protein CASSARKLAGSGLLVSGELFF.

The CDR3 spells CASSPSTVTYEQYF. CDR3 DNA sequence: TGTGCCAGCAGCCCCTCCACGGTAACCTACGAGCAGTACTTC. V and J are TRBV6-5 and TRBJ2-7; D unresolved. The ends were cut back, 6 bases at V and 2 bases at J, with 14 bases in the middle. The CDR3 spans 14 residues. Per germline, CDR1 MNHEY and CDR2 SVGAGI.

On this clonotype itself: One end of the junction does not line up with germline, which may come from a read error. This chain joins TRBV7-7 and TRBJ2-5; D might be TRBD2 (6 bases). The CDR3 contains 13 residues. Germline CDR1 SSHAT, CDR2 FNYEAQ (reference sequence). CDR3 protein: CASSRDFKETQYF. CDR3 DNA: TGTGCTAGCAGCCGGGACTTTAAGGAGACCCAGTACTTC.

The CDR3 nucleotides read TGTGCCAGCGGGGGGCATGGGACAGGGGGCGATAATTCACCCCTCCACTTT. Residues: CASGGHGTGGDNSPLHF. The chain joins TRBV4-2 to TRBJ1-6, with 12 bases that match TRBD1. The CDR3 consists of 17 residues. Germline assignment: CDR1 LGHNA and CDR2 YNFKEQ. V gave up 8 bases and J gave up 5 bases; unmatched junction bases: 10.

The genes are TRBV5-1 and TRBJ2-1; weak D call: TRBD1 (5 bases). V was trimmed by 6 bases and J by 6 bases, leaving 16 bases between them. Germline V gene lookup returns CDR1 SGHRS and CDR2 YFSETQ. The CDR3 totals 14 residues. The CDR3 loop reads CASNVDKTSNEQFF. The CDR3 nucleotides are TGCGCCAGCAACGTGGACAAAACTTCCAATGAGCAGTTCTTC.

This sequence joins TRBV19 and TRBJ2-1, with 14 nucleotides matching TRBD2. The CDR3 extends over 14 amino acids. Unmatched junction bases numbered 3, after V lost 9 bases and J lost 5 bases. CDR1 LNHDA and CDR2 SQIVND come from the germline V gene (reference sequence). CDR3: CASEGLAGDNEQFF. DNA of the CDR3: TGTGCCAGCGAGGGACTAGCGGGAGACAATGAGCAGTTCTTC. The full variable domain, in which reference TRBV19 and TRBJ2-1 provide the parts outside the CDR3, is DGGITQSPKYLFRKEGQNVTLSCEQNLNHDAMYWYRQDPGQGLRLIYYSQIVNDFQKGDIAEGYSVSREKKESFPLTVTSAQKNPTAFYLCASEGLAGDNEQFFGPGTRLTVL.